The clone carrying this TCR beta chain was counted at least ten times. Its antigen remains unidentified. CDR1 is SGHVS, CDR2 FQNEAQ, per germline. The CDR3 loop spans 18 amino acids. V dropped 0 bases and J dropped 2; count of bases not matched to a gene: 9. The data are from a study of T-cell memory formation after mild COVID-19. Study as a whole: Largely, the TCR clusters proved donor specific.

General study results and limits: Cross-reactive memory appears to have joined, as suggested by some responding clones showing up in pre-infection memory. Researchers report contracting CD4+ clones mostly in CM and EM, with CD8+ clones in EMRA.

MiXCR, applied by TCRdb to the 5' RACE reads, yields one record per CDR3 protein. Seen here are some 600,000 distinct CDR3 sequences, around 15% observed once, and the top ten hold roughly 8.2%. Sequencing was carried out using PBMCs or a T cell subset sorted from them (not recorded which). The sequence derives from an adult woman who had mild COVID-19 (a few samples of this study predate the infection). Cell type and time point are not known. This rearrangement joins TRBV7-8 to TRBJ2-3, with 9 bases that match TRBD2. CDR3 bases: TGTGCCAGCAGCTTAGCCCTTTTGCTAGCGGGGAACACAGATACGCAGTATTTT. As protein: CASSLALLLAGNTDTQYF.